A selection of T cell receptor beta chains follows, all from one sample in a study of CD8 T cells in Susac syndrome. MiXCR was run by TCRdb on the immunoSEQ multiplex PCR reads, yielding one entry per CDR3 protein. The sample carries some 190,000 distinct CDR3 sequences, about 94% recorded once. Sequenced: CD4+ T cells from PBMCs. Every receptor here comes from a human donor with Susac syndrome. CDR3s include the opening cysteine and the closing phenylalanine or tryptophan. The order of the fields is clone size, D gene, V gene, J gene, CDR3 protein, CDR3 DNA. A D gene is named only where the DNA matches it firmly. Size is stated for part of the rows, as once, few or many counts, or as a class when the clone is expanded.

-,TRBD1,TRBV7-2,TRBJ2-7,CASSTGQGGYEQYF,TGTGCCAGCAGCACGGGACAGGGAGGATACGAGCAGTACTTC
-,TRBD2,TRBV5-6,TRBJ2-4,CASSSAGGTLAKNIQYF,TGTGCCAGCAGCTCGGCGGGAGGGACCTTAGCCAAAAACATTCAGTACTTC
-,TRBD1,TRBV20-1,TRBJ1-1,CSATQPTGSTEAFF,TGCAGTGCTACTCAACCGACAGGGTCCACTGAAGCTTTCTTT
-,-,TRBV6-5,TRBJ2-3,CASSYEANTDTQYF,TGTGCCAGCAGTTACGAGGCCAACACAGATACGCAGTATTTT
-,-,TRBV6-2/TRBV6-3,TRBJ2-3,CASSDTGFPDTQYF,TGTGCCAGCAGTGACACAGGGTTTCCAGATACGCAGTATTTT
-,TRBD1,TRBV19,TRBJ2-7,CATMHRGQGASYEQYF,TGTGCCACTATGCACCGGGGACAGGGGGCTTCCTACGAGCAGTACTTC
-,TRBD1,TRBV7-9,TRBJ2-1,CASSPGQGGLSSYNEQFF,TGTGCCAGCAGCCCGGGACAGGGGGGACTAAGCTCCTACAATGAGCAGTTCTTC
once,-,TRBV30,TRBJ1-1,CAGKTGTGYRGIEAFF,TGTGCCGGAAAGACGGGGACCGGGTACAGAGGGATTGAAGCTTTCTTT
-,TRBD1,TRBV5-1,TRBJ2-3,CASSTRQGARDTQYF,TGCGCCAGCAGCACAAGACAGGGGGCGAGGGATACGCAGTATTTT
-,TRBD1,TRBV5-4,TRBJ2-5,CASSVNRDRVGGTQYF,TGTGCCAGCAGCGTCAACCGGGACAGGGTTGGAGGGACCCAGTACTTC
-,-,TRBV9,TRBJ1-1,CASRALTEGTEAFF,TGTGCCAGCAGGGCACTCACCGAGGGCACTGAAGCTTTCTTT
once,TRBD1,TRBV5-1,TRBJ1-5,CASSLETGEGQPQHF,TGCGCCAGCAGCTTGGAAACAGGGGAAGGTCAGCCCCAGCATTTT
-,TRBD1,TRBV9,TRBJ2-1,CASSVGGGGQGYNEQFF,TGTGCCAGCAGCGTAGGAGGGGGGGGACAGGGCTACAATGAGCAGTTCTTC
-,TRBD1,TRBV7-2,TRBJ1-1,CASSFRDRGPTEAFF,TGTGCCAGCAGCTTTAGGGACAGGGGGCCCACTGAAGCTTTCTTT
once,-,TRBV12-3/TRBV12-4,TRBJ2-3,CASSLAATSTDTQYF,TGTGCCAGCAGCCTCGCTGCGACTAGCACAGATACGCAGTATTTT
-,TRBD1,TRBV5-1,TRBJ2-3,CASSFGTGSTDTQYF,TGCGCCAGCAGCTTCGGGACAGGGAGCACAGATACGCAGTATTTT
-,TRBD1,TRBV25-1,TRBJ1-6,CASSDGTGDNSPLHF,TGTGCCAGCAGTGATGGGACAGGGGACAATTCACCCCTCCACTTT
-,TRBD2,TRBV6-2/TRBV6-3,TRBJ2-3,CASSWGTSGHIVDTQYF,TGTGCCAGCAGTTGGGGGACTAGCGGTCACATCGTAGATACGCAGTATTTT
-,TRBD1,TRBV20-1,TRBJ1-1,CSADRGMNTEAFF,TGCAGTGCTGACAGGGGAATGAACACTGAAGCTTTCTTT
-,TRBD1,TRBV20-1,TRBJ1-5,CSARAGTAAGDQPQHF,TGCAGTGCTAGAGCTGGGACAGCGGCAGGGGATCAGCCCCAGCATTTT
once,-,TRBV6-1,TRBJ2-3,CASSEGGIEDTQYF,TGTGCCAGCAGTGAAGGAGGGATCGAGGATACGCAGTATTTT
-,-,TRBV5-1,TRBJ2-7,CASSLERDYEQYF,TGCGCCAGCAGCTTGGAACGGGACTACGAGCAGTACTTC
-,TRBD2,TRBV5-4,TRBJ2-5,CASSLQPSGGTDQETQYF,TGTGCCAGCAGCTTACAGCCTAGCGGGGGAACGGACCAAGAGACCCAGTACTTC
-,TRBD1,TRBV5-6,TRBJ1-1,CASRPGQPNTEAFF,TGTGCCAGCAGGCCGGGACAGCCTAACACTGAAGCTTTCTTT
-,TRBD1,TRBV30,TRBJ1-1,CAWSLPGQGPEAFF,TGTGCCTGGAGTCTTCCGGGACAGGGCCCAGAAGCTTTCTTT
-,-,TRBV28,TRBJ2-3,CASSLRSTDTQYF,TGTGCCAGCAGCCTCAGGAGCACAGATACGCAGTATTTT
-,TRBD2,TRBV20-1,TRBJ2-3,CSAPGGVWSTQYF,TGCAGTGCACCCGGGGGGGTTTGGTCGACGCAGTATTTT
-,TRBD1,TRBV29-1,TRBJ1-4,CSVADRGRGNEKLFF,TGCAGCGTTGCCGACAGGGGGAGAGGTAATGAAAAACTGTTTTTT
-,-,TRBV6-5,TRBJ1-2,CASSPGWGYGYTF,TGTGCCAGCAGTCCCGGCTGGGGCTATGGCTACACCTTC
-,TRBD2,TRBV9,TRBJ2-3,CASSADPGGAGGTDTQYF,TGTGCCAGCAGCGCGGACCCTGGTGGGGCGGGGGGCACAGATACGCAGTATTTT
-,-,TRBV30,TRBJ1-5,CAWSVGPGIRSNQPQHF,TGTGCCTGGAGTGTAGGCCCAGGGATCAGAAGCAATCAGCCCCAGCATTTT
once,-,TRBV28,TRBJ1-6,CASSLYGGSYNSPLHF,TGTGCCAGCAGTTTATATGGGGGCTCTTATAATTCACCCCTCCACTTT
-,-,TRBV4-3,TRBJ1-1,CASSQDESFEAFF,TGCGCCAGCAGCCAAGACGAGTCATTTGAAGCTTTCTTT
-,TRBD1,TRBV15,TRBJ1-2,CATSPDRFYGYTF,TGTGCCACCAGCCCGGACAGGTTCTATGGCTACACCTTC
-,-,TRBV6-2/TRBV6-3,TRBJ1-2,CASSPAGEGRGYTF,TGTGCCAGCAGCCCTGCGGGCGAAGGTCGCGGCTACACCTTC
-,-,TRBV11-2,TRBJ2-3,CASSKGDRSTDTQYF,TGTGCCAGCAGCAAAGGGGACCGTAGCACAGATACGCAGTATTTT
-,-,TRBV27,TRBJ1-2,CASSPILRAGGYTF,TGTGCCAGCAGTCCCATCCTCCGGGCGGGTGGCTACACCTTC
-,-,TRBV4-3,TRBJ1-6,CASSQEAGASYSPLHF,TGCGCCAGCAGCCAAGAAGCAGGGGCGAGTTATTCACCCCTCCACTTT
-,-,TRBV27,TRBJ2-7,CASRVLSSYEQYF,TGTGCCAGCAGAGTGTTGAGCTCCTACGAGCAGTACTTC
-,-,TRBV6-2/TRBV6-3,TRBJ2-3,CASSTPGWRGDTQYF,TGTGCCAGCAGTACACCAGGTTGGCGGGGAGATACGCAGTATTTT
-,TRBD1,TRBV20-1,TRBJ1-1,CSAWDRADTEAFF,TGCAGTGCTTGGGACAGGGCCGACACTGAAGCTTTCTTT
-,TRBD1,TRBV12-3/TRBV12-4,TRBJ1-5,CASSLIAGGAAYNQPQHF,TGTGCCAGCAGTCTTATAGCAGGGGGCGCGGCATACAATCAGCCCCAGCATTTT
few,TRBD1,TRBV4-1,TRBJ2-7,CASSQAGTGGHEQYF,TGCGCCAGCAGCCAAGCAGGGACAGGGGGCCACGAGCAGTACTTC
-,-,TRBV20-1,TRBJ1-5,CSASPHGGYNQPQHF,TGCAGTGCTAGCCCCCATGGGGGGTACAATCAGCCCCAGCATTTT
-,TRBD1,TRBV6-6,TRBJ1-5,CASSSRQGASNQPQHF,TGTGCCAGCAGTTCCCGACAGGGGGCTAGCAATCAGCCCCAGCATTTT
few,-,TRBV6-5,TRBJ1-1,CASEGMNTEAFF,TGTGCCAGCGAGGGGATGAACACTGAAGCTTTCTTT
-,-,TRBV5-4,TRBJ2-7,CASSPNRDSYEQYF,TGTGCCAGCAGCCCGAACCGGGACTCCTACGAGCAGTACTTC
-,-,TRBV7-9,TRBJ1-1,CASSRGDIEAFF,TGTGCCAGCAGCAGAGGGGACATTGAAGCTTTCTTT
once,TRBD1,TRBV7-8,TRBJ1-1,CASSLYTGAPWSTEAFF,TGTGCCAGCAGCTTATATACAGGGGCCCCTTGGAGCACTGAAGCTTTCTTT
-,TRBD1,TRBV4-1,TRBJ2-7,CASSQDMRGPPYEQYF,TGCGCCAGCAGCCAAGATATGAGGGGGCCCCCCTACGAGCAGTACTTC
-,-,TRBV19,TRBJ2-3,CASSIKRYTDTQYF,TGTGCCAGTAGTATAAAGCGGTACACAGATACGCAGTATTTT
-,-,TRBV20-1,TRBJ1-1,CSADGNTEAFF,TGCAGTGCGGACGGGAACACTGAAGCTTTCTTT
-,-,TRBV19,TRBJ1-2,CASSMTDGYTF,TGTGCCAGTAGTATGACGGATGGCTACACCTTC
-,-,TRBV18,TRBJ2-5,CASSRLRETQYF,TGTGCCAGCTCACGGCTTCGTGAGACCCAGTACTTC
-,-,TRBV18,TRBJ2-4,CASLSRGAGGDIQYF,TGTGCCAGCTTATCGCGAGGGGCCGGAGGGGACATTCAGTACTTC
few,TRBD1,TRBV5-1,TRBJ1-6,CASSLDTGGGQPLHF,TGCGCCAGCAGCTTAGATACAGGGGGCGGTCAGCCCCTCCACTTT
-,TRBD1,TRBV7-2,TRBJ2-5,CASSLGGQGPKTQYF,TGTGCCAGCAGCTTAGGGGGACAGGGCCCCAAGACCCAGTACTTC
-,-,TRBV28,TRBJ1-1,CASRSIGTGNTEAFF,TGTGCCAGCCGGTCAATAGGGACGGGAAACACTGAAGCTTTCTTT
-,-,TRBV7-9,TRBJ1-6,CASESQANSPLHF,TGTGCCAGCGAGTCGCAGGCGAATTCACCCCTCCACTTT
-,-,TRBV15,TRBJ1-6,CATSRDRGNSPLHF,TGTGCCACCAGCAGGGACCGGGGAAATTCACCCCTCCACTTT